The sequence of this T cell receptor (beta chain) was determined in a study of blood T cell repertoires in COVID-19 (dated by TCRdb to the early 2020s). Some background on the complete study: Collaborator samples came from the United States, Italy and Spain and covered acute and convalescent phases of COVID-19. The material from the prospective study consisted of cDNA or gDNA derived from T cells, B-cell-depleted T cells, or PBMCs. Deeply sampled blood TCRbeta repertoires from subjects exposed to, actively infected with, or recovered from COVID-19 were included in the dataset. The repertoires were released in a freely available public database meant as a resource for research on the immune response to SARS-CoV-2. The samples were drawn from two sources: the first 160 participants of the ongoing ImmuneRACE study, and 1,000 to 1,500 subjects contributed by 6 global collaborators. Sample metadata almost always included a de-identified subject ID, COVID-19 status, age in years and sex. Where available, HLA class I and class II types were obtained from metadata supplied by the sample provider rather than from assay-based typing. The paper's findings and limits, for the study overall: The amount of clinical and demographic metadata varied by source and participant and was provided uncurated.

A second Seattle source provided samples from volunteer blood donors who had recovered from COVID-19. Whole blood was collected in K2EDTA tubes by collaborating institutions according to the institutions' own protocols. Collaborator samples were shipped for TCRbeta analysis as frozen whole blood, isolated PBMCs, or DNA extracted from either sample type. CDR1 and CDR2 were assigned from the germline V gene as MDHEN and SYDVKM. The CDR3 holds 15 amino acids from the cysteine to the phenylalanine. CDR3 DNA is the only sequence kept; it has 45 bases, read in frame from the first base. The trim is 8 bases for V and 2 bases for J, with a gap of 15 bases between the germline ends. This clone showed up just a few times. The antigen it recognizes is unknown. The input lacks base qualities; no much larger clone sits a single base away. TCRbeta CDR3 regions were amplified from genomic DNA using the immunoSEQ Assay, a bias-controlled multiplex PCR. As for the authors' bioinformatics: The number of nucleated cells in each sample was estimated by amplification of reference gene primers within the assay. To quantify the absolute abundance of each unique TCRbeta CDR3 rearrangement, sequence reads were collapsed and filtered. For each sample, productive Simpson clonality was calculated by taking the square root of Simpson's diversity index across productive rearrangements. Not all clones reach the TCRdb copy of this immuneACCESS table, which keeps in-frame sequences only. Checked studies attribute under half of the gap to unresolved V genes and leave the rest unexplained. Clonal size and the V and J genes are those of that table, whereas D and trimming came from the DNA. The sample includes fewer than 200,000 clones, with over 70% observed a single time. The ten largest make up 15% to 20% of the sample.

Recombination linked TRBV28 to TRBJ2-2; the D gene is perhaps TRBD2, on 6 matching bases. The origin of this receptor is a woman in her seventies who had recovered from COVID-19. Sequencing was performed on peripheral blood. The sequence in DNA is TGTGCCAGCCGGCGGGGCCAGATTAACACCGGGGAGCTGTTTTTT. It encodes CASRRGQINTGELFF. Full variable domain (CDR3 extended with the reference TRBV28 and TRBJ2-2 proteins): DVKVTQSSRYLVKRTGEKVFLECVQDMDHENMFWYRQDPGLGLRLIYFSYDVKMKEKGDIPEGYSVSREKKERFSLILESASTNQTSMYLCASRRGQINTGELFFGEGSRLTVL.